The clone carrying this TCR beta chain was detected a few times. The target antigen is unknown. In germline, CDR1 is MNHEY, CDR2 SVGAGI. CDR3 length equals 15 residues. V was cut by 6 bases and J by 2 bases, with 15 bases left in between. These data originate in a study of cytomegalovirus exposure and HLA in healthy donors. Whole-study findings and limits: Later on, an analysis showed TCR association rates differing by HLA locus, with DRB1 the most and HLA-C the fewest. Common viral pathogens seemed to be connected with several of the most significant clusters, according to a later analysis. Accurate HLA-A and HLA-B prediction from TCR beta sequences was reported for most subjects. Some highly shared sequence variants likely arose as a pipeline artifact.

The PCR employed 60 Vbeta primers together with 13 Jbeta primers. Assay: immunoSEQ multiplex PCR; the TCRdb copy retains only in-frame clones and omits some. Altogether approximately 170,000 clones are present, around 62% being singletons, with the ten largest covering 2.5% to 3.5%. The chain carries TRBV6-5 and TRBJ2-3; possibly TRBD2 for D (6 bases). The sequenced sample was PBMCs. The TCR comes from a man in his forties in good health and CMV-seronegative. The CDR3 coding sequence is TGTGCCAGCAGCCCGACTAGACTATACACAGATACGCAGTATTTT. It is translated as CASSPTRLYTDTQYF.